The 29 T cell receptor beta chains given below trace back to one sample, sequenced in a study of PD-1 blockade in classical Hodgkin lymphoma. Method: immunoSEQ multiplex PCR; TCRdb's copy keeps in-frame clones and lacks some. The table shows roughly 15,000 clones, with roughly 68% occurring only once. Every one of the patients relapsed after autologous stem cell transplantation (brentuximab vedotin exposure was variable). Source: peripheral blood mononuclear cells (PBMCs), taken at baseline. All receptors derive from a human donor with classical Hodgkin lymphoma.

The CDR3 is CASTYLGTGGSYEQYF. CDR3 nucleotide sequence: TGTGCCAGCACCTACTTGGGTACGGGAGGGTCCTACGAGCAGTACTTC. The J gene is TRBJ2-7, the V gene TRBV5-4; 8 nucleotides line up with TRBD2. J lost 1 base, V lost 6 bases, and 12 bases had no gene match. The CDR3 covers 16 residues. Germline V gene lookup returns CDR1 SGHNT and CDR2 YYREEE (reference sequence).

The CDR3 sequence is CASSSGREAQPQHF. The CDR3 coding sequence is TGTGCCAGCAGCAGTGGCAGGGAGGCTCAGCCCCAGCATTTT. The chain joins TRBV7-8 to TRBJ1-5, with a weak D call TRBD1 (5 bases). Germline CDR1 reads SGHVS; CDR2 reads FQNEAQ. The CDR3 loop spans 14 amino acids. V shed 5 bases and J shed 6 bases, with 14 bases lying between them.

This clone was recorded only once. V gene TRBV5-1 combines with J gene TRBJ1-2; D gene ambiguous. The V gene's germline CDR1 is SGHRS and CDR2 YFSETQ. V lost 4 bases and J 8 bases, leaving 15 bases between the germline ends. The CDR3 consists of 13 residues. CDR3 sequence: CASSPDLTGGYTF. Written as DNA, the CDR3 is TGCGCCAGCAGCCCAGACCTCACCGGGGGCTACACCTTC.

The genes are TRBV11-3 and TRBJ2-2; D gene unclear. V gave up 4 bases and J gave up 4 bases, with 7 bases separating them. The CDR3 is 13 amino acids. CDR1 and CDR2 from the germline V gene are SGHNT and YENEEA. The CDR3 nucleotides are TGTGCCAGCAGCTGGGTCCCCACCGGGGAGCTGTTTTTT. Translating it yields CASSWVPTGELFF.

The chain has TRBV7-2 and TRBJ2-3, with no clear D. There are 14 residues in the CDR3. CDR1 and CDR2 (germline): SGHTA, FQGNSA. The germline V and J ends were trimmed by 2 bases and 2 bases, with 8 bases remaining between them. CDR3 coding DNA: TGTGCCAGCAGCTTATCCGGCCCCACAGATACGCAGTATTTT. This translates into CASSLSGPTDTQYF. Looking up the rest from reference TRBV7-2 and TRBJ2-3 gives the full variable domain: GAGVSQSPSNKVTEKGKDVELRCDPISGHTALYWYRQSLGQGLEFLIYFQGNSAPDKSGLPSDRFSAERTGGSVSTLTIQRTQQEDSAVYLCASSLSGPTDTQYFGPGTRLTVL.

The CDR3 loop is CASSPVPGAYEQYF. The DNA for the CDR3 is TGTGCCAGCTCACCAGTCCCCGGCGCCTACGAGCAGTACTTC. The V gene is TRBV18, the J gene TRBJ2-7; D ambiguous. The CDR3 spans 14 residues. The V and J ends lost 2 bases and 2 bases respectively, with 10 bases between them. CDR1 is KGHSH and CDR2 is LQKENI in the germline V gene.

The chain links TRBV7-3 to TRBJ2-5; 10 nucleotides align to TRBD1. This CDR3 has 13 residues. From germline, CDR1 is SGHTA and CDR2 FQGTGA. The V gene end was trimmed by 4 bases and the J gene end by 4 bases; junction bases not matched to a gene: 0. The CDR3 region is CASSWDRGETQYF. In DNA, the CDR3 is TGTGCCAGCAGCTGGGACAGGGGAGAGACCCAGTACTTC.

The V gene is TRBV7-3, the J gene TRBJ2-1; the match to TRBD2 covers 11 bases. There are 14 residues in the CDR3. The J segment lost 8 bases and the V segment lost 3 bases, leaving 3 bases of the junction unmatched. Germline V CDR1 and CDR2: SGHTA, FQGTGA. Here the CDR3 reads CASSLTSGNHEQFF. The CDR3 nucleotides read TGTGCCAGCAGCTTGACTAGCGGGAACCATGAGCAGTTCTTC.

The rearrangement uses TRBV29-1 and TRBJ2-4, with D perhaps matching TRBD1 (6 bases). Per germline, CDR1 SQVTM and CDR2 ANQGSEA. The V gene lost 1 base and the J gene lost 3 bases, with 7 bases spanning the gap. The CDR3 contains 13 residues. The CDR3 spells CSVEGTVKNIQYF. The CDR3 nucleotides read TGCAGCGTTGAAGGGACAGTCAAAAACATTCAGTACTTC.

V gene TRBV6-1 combines with J gene TRBJ1-6, with D maybe TRBD1 (5 bases). There are 17 residues in the CDR3. Trimming pared 4 bases from V and 0 bases from J, leaving 13 bases between. Germline lookup yields CDR1 MNHNS and CDR2 SASEGT. CDR3 in DNA: TGTGCCAGCAGTGTTAGGGGACGGACCTCCTATAATTCACCCCTCCACTTT. This gives the protein CASSVRGRTSYNSPLHF.

This clone was detected a few times. The chain carries TRBV11-1 and TRBJ2-7; 11 nucleotides agree with TRBD1. Germline assignment: CDR1 SGHAT and CDR2 FQDESV (reference sequence). The CDR3 spans 15 residues. With 5 bases clipped from V and 1 base from J, the junction kept 4 bases outside the gene matches. CDR3 DNA: TGTGCCAGCAGCGCCGGGACAGGGGGTTCCTACGAGCAGTACTTC. Translation gives CASSAGTGGSYEQYF.

The V call is TRBV4-1, the J call TRBJ1-5, with D possibly TRBD1 on 6 matching bases. The CDR3 is 16 amino acids. Germline assignment: CDR1 MGHRA and CDR2 YSYEKL. Trimming shortened V by 4 bases and J by 0 bases, and 13 bases separated the two germline ends. CDR3 coding DNA: TGCGCCAGCAGCCGAGGGGGGGTTTATAGCAATCAGCCCCAGCATTTT. Translating gives CASSRGGVYSNQPQHF.

The chain carries TRBV6-6 and TRBJ1-1; no definite D call. The germline V gene has CDR1 MNHNY and CDR2 SVGAGI (reference sequence). This CDR3 is built from 13 residues. V gave up 2 bases and J gave up 3 bases, with 7 bases separating them. The CDR3 protein is CASSYGFDTEAFF. Here the CDR3 DNA reads TGTGCCAGCAGTTACGGGTTCGACACTGAAGCTTTCTTT.

The sample holds a few counts of this clone. The genes are TRBV28 and TRBJ1-5; a possible D gene is TRBD1 (6 bases). CDR3 length equals 13 residues. The germline CDR1 and CDR2 sequences are MDHEN and SYDVKM. Trimming shortened V by 6 bases and J by 3 bases, and 9 bases separated the two germline ends. Here the CDR3 DNA reads TGTGCCAGCAGGGGGGCGAACAATCAGCCCCAGCATTTT. It is translated as CASRGANNQPQHF.

The chain couples TRBV2 to TRBJ2-5; 7 nucleotides match TRBD2. This CDR3 is 14 amino acids long. CDR1 and CDR2 from the germline V gene are SNHLY and FYNNEI. The V segment lost 5 bases and the J segment 1 base; nucleotides outside the gene matches: 4. The CDR3 DNA reads TGTGCCAGCAGTCCTCCTAGCGGCCAAGAGACCCAGTACTTC. It codes for CASSPPSGQETQYF.

This chain connects TRBV5-6 to TRBJ2-1; no definite D call. The CDR3 has 15 amino acids. CDR1 and CDR2 from the germline V gene are SGHDT and YYEEEE. V dropped 0 bases and J dropped 0 bases, with 7 bases sitting between them. CDR3 nucleotide sequence: TGTGCCAGCAGCTTGGGGATCCCCTCCTACAATGAGCAGTTCTTC. Amino acid sequence: CASSLGIPSYNEQFF.

There are a few counts of this clone. The chain employs TRBV19 and TRBJ1-2; 9 bases are a match to TRBD1. Per germline, CDR1 LNHDA and CDR2 SQIVND (reference sequence). CDR3 length equals 14 residues. J was trimmed by 5 bases and V by 8 bases; bases with no gene match: 9. CDR3 protein: CASGDREAPYGYTF. CDR3 DNA: TGTGCCAGTGGGGACAGGGAGGCACCGTATGGCTACACCTTC.

The chain employs TRBV10-3 and TRBJ1-5; the D gene is possibly TRBD1 (5 bases). This CDR3 has 14 amino acids. In germline, CDR1 is ENHRY, CDR2 SYGVKD. V gave up 5 bases and J gave up 4 bases, with 12 bases separating them. For the CDR3, the DNA is TGTGCCATCAGTCTCCGGGGCGATAATCAGCCCCAGCATTTT. It translates to CAISLRGDNQPQHF.

This rearrangement joins TRBV7-6 to TRBJ2-3, with D unclear. Looked up from germline, CDR1 is SGHVS and CDR2 is FNYEAQ. Trimming took 1 base from V and 2 from J, leaving 13 bases between them. The CDR3 sequence is 16 residues long. CDR3 loop: CASSLGTPDPTDTQYF. The CDR3 region has the DNA TGTGCCAGCAGCTTAGGGACGCCCGACCCCACAGATACGCAGTATTTT.

The chain joins TRBV18 to TRBJ2-1; 7 bases are shared with TRBD1. The CDR3 spans 14 residues. Germline-derived CDR1 and CDR2 are KGHSH and LQKENI. V shed 3 bases, J shed 5 bases, and the junction held 4 bases outside the gene matches. CDR3 nucleotides: TGTGCCAGCTCACCCCGACAGGGACACAATGAGCAGTTCTTC. The encoded protein is CASSPRQGHNEQFF.

V is TRBV10-3 and J is TRBJ2-7, with 9 bases aligning to TRBD2. This CDR3 region has 14 residues. The germline CDR1 and CDR2 sequences are ENHRY and SYGVKD. J gave up 3 bases and V 8 bases, and 8 bases lay outside the gene matches. The CDR3 reads CAISPTSGGYEQYF. The DNA for the CDR3 is TGTGCCATCTCCCCGACTAGCGGCGGCTACGAGCAGTACTTC.

Relative to its sample, this clone is medium-sized. The chain joins TRBV2 to TRBJ2-5; 8 nucleotides agree with TRBD1. The trim removed 8 bases at V and 5 bases at J, leaving 4 bases unmatched. Germline V CDR1 and CDR2: SNHLY, FYNNEI. This CDR3 region has 12 residues. The DNA of the CDR3 is TGTGCCAGCCAGGGGGCAGGGGAGACCCAGTACTTC. Protein: CASQGAGETQYF.

The chain couples TRBV6-1 to TRBJ2-5; D not resolved. Trimming took 4 bases from V and 7 from J, leaving 10 bases between them. This CDR3 has 12 amino acids. Germline V gene data show CDR1 as MNHNS and CDR2 as SASEGT. CDR3 sequence (DNA): TGTGCCAGCAGTGCCTCAAAAGGGACCCAGTACTTC. This codes for CASSASKGTQYF.

This clone was seen just once. The V and J genes are TRBV11-2 and TRBJ2-1; 7 bases agree with TRBD2. CDR1 SGHAT and CDR2 FQNNGV come from the germline V gene. V trimming: 3 bases; J trimming: 8 bases; junction bases outside the gene matches: 7. The CDR3 has 14 residues. The CDR3 loop reads CASSFWASGDEQFF. CDR3 in DNA: TGTGCCAGCAGCTTCTGGGCTAGCGGCGATGAGCAGTTCTTC.

Judged by abundance, this clone is medium-sized. J is TRBJ2-6 and V is TRBV27; tentatively, D is TRBD1 or TRBD2 (5 bases each). V gave up 3 bases and J gave up 4 bases, with 13 bases separating them. There are 16 residues in the CDR3. Germline CDR1 reads MNHEY; CDR2 reads SMNVEV (reference sequence). The CDR3 spells CASSFSVGTGANVLTF. CDR3 nucleotide sequence: TGTGCCAGCAGTTTTTCAGTAGGGACCGGGGCCAACGTCCTGACTTTC. The full variable domain, rest sourced from reference TRBV27 and TRBJ2-6, is EAQVTQNPRYLITVTGKKLTVTCSQNMNHEYMSWYRQDPGLGLRQIYYSMNVEVTDKGDVPEGYKVSRKEKRNFPLILESPSPNQTSLYFCASSFSVGTGANVLTFGAGSRLTVL.

This clone has just one count. This chain joins TRBV28 and TRBJ1-2; 10 bases line up with TRBD1. The V segment lost 2 bases and the J segment 4 bases; nucleotides outside the gene matches: 4. The CDR3 extends over 15 amino acids. Germline CDR1 MDHEN, CDR2 SYDVKM. This CDR3 reads CASSLRTGGVYGYTF. CDR3 DNA sequence: TGTGCCAGCAGTTTACGGACAGGGGGTGTCTATGGCTACACCTTC.

This sequence joins TRBV29-1 and TRBJ2-2, with a possible D match to TRBD2 (6 bases). V was cut by 4 bases and J by 0 bases, with 12 bases left in between. The CDR3 is 15 amino acids. The germline V gene has CDR1 SQVTM and CDR2 ANQGSEA. The CDR3 DNA is TGCAGCGTTGTTGGAGGGTGGACGAACACCGGGGAGCTGTTTTTT. It yields the protein CSVVGGWTNTGELFF.

This clone was observed a handful of times. The CDR3 nucleotides are TGTGCCAGTACCTGGGACAGGGGGGTAGTCCTGACTTTC. Translated, it gives CASTWDRGVVLTF. This chain links TRBV19 with TRBJ2-6; TRBD1 aligns across 11 bases. V dropped 7 bases and J dropped 13; count of bases not matched to a gene: 6. The germline gives CDR1 LNHDA, CDR2 SQIVND (reference sequence). The CDR3 is made up of 13 amino acids.

This clone was seen a single time. The CDR3: CASSNPGSSYEQYF. Here the CDR3 DNA reads TGTGCCAGTAGTAATCCAGGAAGCTCCTACGAGCAGTACTTC. The chain carries TRBV19 and TRBJ2-7, with D hard to call. V lost 4 bases to trimming and J lost 0 bases, with 10 bases between them. CDR1 is LNHDA and CDR2 is SQIVND in the germline V gene (reference sequence). The CDR3 spans 14 residues.